A selection of T cell receptor beta chains follows, all from one sample in a study of cytomegalovirus exposure and HLA in healthy donors. Profiling relied on immunoSEQ multiplex PCR, and the TCRdb table lists in-frame clones only, not all of them. Here the sample spans fewer than 250,000 clones, approximately 86% being singletons. Sequenced sample: PBMCs. These receptors were collected from a woman younger than 30 in good health and CMV-seronegative. Each CDR3 is given with its conserved first and last residue. Fields, in order: V gene, J gene, CDR3 length, D gene, CDR3 DNA, CDR3 protein. D genes are given only for firm matches.

V: TRBV7-2
J: TRBJ1-6
length: 14
D: .
DNA: TGTGCCAGCAGCTCCGCGGTGGGTTTGTCACCCCTCCACTTT
CDR3: CASSSAVGLSPLHF

V: TRBV18
J: TRBJ1-3
length: 16
D: .
DNA: TGTGCCAGCTCACCACGCGGAGAGTTCGCTGGAAACACCATATATTTT
CDR3: CASSPRGEFAGNTIYF

V: TRBV28
J: TRBJ1-6
length: 16
D: .
DNA: TGTGCCAGCAGCTCGGGGGGCGATTTTGGAATTTCACCCCTCCACTTT
CDR3: CASSSGGDFGISPLHF

V: TRBV28
J: TRBJ1-5
length: 15
D: TRBD1
DNA: TGTGCCAGCAGACGACAGGGGGCGCTGAATCAGCCCCAGCATTTT
CDR3: CASRRQGALNQPQHF

V: TRBV7-2
J: TRBJ2-1
length: 13
D: .
DNA: TGTGCCAGCAGCTTAGAAGCGGTCAATGAGCAGTTCTTC
CDR3: CASSLEAVNEQFF

V: TRBV6-5
J: TRBJ2-7
length: 15
D: TRBD1
DNA: TGTGCCAGCAAGAGACAGGGGGACCTCTCCTACGAGCAGTACTTC
CDR3: CASKRQGDLSYEQYF

V: TRBV5-6
J: TRBJ2-7
length: 11
D: .
DNA: TGTGCCAGCAGCTCTCCCTACGAGCAGTACTTC
CDR3: CASSSPYEQYF

V: TRBV7-3
J: TRBJ1-1
length: 13
D: .
DNA: TGTGCCAGCAGCTTATCAGGGGACACTGAAGCTTTCTTT
CDR3: CASSLSGDTEAFF

V: TRBV5-1
J: TRBJ1-1
length: 15
D: .
DNA: TGCGCCAGCAGCTTGGATCGCGGGAGTAACACTGAAGCTTTCTTT
CDR3: CASSLDRGSNTEAFF

V: TRBV2
J: TRBJ1-2
length: 12
D: .
DNA: TGTGCGGGAGTAACAGGGACTAACGGCTACACCTTC
CDR3: CAGVTGTNGYTF